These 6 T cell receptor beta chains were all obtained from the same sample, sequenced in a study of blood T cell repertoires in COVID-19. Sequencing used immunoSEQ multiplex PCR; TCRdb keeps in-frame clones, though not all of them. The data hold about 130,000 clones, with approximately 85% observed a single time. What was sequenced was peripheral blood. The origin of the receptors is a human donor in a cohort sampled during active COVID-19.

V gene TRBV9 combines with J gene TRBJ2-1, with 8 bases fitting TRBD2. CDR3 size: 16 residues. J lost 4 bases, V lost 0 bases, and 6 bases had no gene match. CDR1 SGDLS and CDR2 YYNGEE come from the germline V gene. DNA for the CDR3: TGTGCCAGCAGCGTAGTGTTAGCGGGAAATTACAATGAGCAGTTCTTC. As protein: CASSVVLAGNYNEQFF.

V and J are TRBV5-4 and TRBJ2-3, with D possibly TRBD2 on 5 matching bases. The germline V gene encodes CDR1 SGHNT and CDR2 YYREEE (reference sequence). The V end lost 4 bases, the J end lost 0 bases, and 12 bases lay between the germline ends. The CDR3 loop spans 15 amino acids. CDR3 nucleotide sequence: TGTGCCAGCAGCCGGGAAGCCTCTAGCACAGATACGCAGTATTTT. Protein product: CASSREASSTDTQYF.

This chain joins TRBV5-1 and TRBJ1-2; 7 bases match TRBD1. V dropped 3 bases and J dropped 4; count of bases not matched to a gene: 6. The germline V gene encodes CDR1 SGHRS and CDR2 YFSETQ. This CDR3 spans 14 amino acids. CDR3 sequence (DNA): TGCGCCAGCAGCTCCGGACAGGTTTCCTATGGCTACACCTTC. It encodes CASSSGQVSYGYTF.

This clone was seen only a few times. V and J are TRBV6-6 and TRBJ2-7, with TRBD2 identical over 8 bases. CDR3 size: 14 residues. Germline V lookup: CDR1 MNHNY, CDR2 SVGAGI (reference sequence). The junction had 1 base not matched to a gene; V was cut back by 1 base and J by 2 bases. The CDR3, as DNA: TGTGCCAGCAGTTACTTAGCGGGGACCTACGAGCAGTACTTC. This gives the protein CASSYLAGTYEQYF.

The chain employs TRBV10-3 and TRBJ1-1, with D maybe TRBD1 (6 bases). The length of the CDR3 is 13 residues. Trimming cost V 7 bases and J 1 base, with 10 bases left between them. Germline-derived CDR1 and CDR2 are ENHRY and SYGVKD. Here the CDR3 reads CAIKGVGNTEAFF. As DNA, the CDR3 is TGTGCCATCAAGGGGGTCGGGAACACTGAAGCTTTCTTT.

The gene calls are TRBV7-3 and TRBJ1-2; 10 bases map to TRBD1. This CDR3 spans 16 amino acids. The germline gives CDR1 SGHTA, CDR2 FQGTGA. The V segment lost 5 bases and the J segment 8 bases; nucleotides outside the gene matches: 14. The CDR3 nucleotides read TGTGCCAGCAGCCGGACAGGGGGAGTTGCAGATCGGGGCTACACCTTC. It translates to CASSRTGGVADRGYTF.